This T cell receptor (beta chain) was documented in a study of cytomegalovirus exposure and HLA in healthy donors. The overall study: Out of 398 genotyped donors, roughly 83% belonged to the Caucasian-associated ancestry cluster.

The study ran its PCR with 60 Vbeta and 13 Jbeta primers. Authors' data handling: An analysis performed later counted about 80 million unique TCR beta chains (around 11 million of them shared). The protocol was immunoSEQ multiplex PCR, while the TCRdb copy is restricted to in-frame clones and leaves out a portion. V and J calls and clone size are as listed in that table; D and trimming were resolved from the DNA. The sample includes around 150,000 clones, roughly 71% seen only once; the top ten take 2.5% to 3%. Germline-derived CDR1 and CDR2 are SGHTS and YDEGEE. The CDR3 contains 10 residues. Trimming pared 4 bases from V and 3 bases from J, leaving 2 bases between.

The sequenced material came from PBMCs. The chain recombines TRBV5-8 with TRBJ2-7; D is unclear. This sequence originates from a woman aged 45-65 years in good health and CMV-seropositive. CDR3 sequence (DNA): TGTGCCAGCAGCCTCTACGAGCAGTACTTC. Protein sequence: CASSLYEQYF.